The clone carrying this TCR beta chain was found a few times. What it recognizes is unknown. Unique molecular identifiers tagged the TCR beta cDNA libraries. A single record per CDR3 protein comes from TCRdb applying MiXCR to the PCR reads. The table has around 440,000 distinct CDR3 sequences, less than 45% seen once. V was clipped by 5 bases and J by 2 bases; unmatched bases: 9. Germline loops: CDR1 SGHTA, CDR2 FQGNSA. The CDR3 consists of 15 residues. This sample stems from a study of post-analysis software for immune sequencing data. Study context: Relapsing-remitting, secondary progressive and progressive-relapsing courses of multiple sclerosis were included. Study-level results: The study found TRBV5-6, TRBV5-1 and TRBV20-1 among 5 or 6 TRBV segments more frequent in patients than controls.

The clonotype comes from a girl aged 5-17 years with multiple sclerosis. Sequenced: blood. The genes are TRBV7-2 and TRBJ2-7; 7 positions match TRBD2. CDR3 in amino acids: CASSHRGDRAYEQYF. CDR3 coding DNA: TGTGCCAGCAGCCACCGGGGGGACCGGGCCTACGAGCAGTACTTC.